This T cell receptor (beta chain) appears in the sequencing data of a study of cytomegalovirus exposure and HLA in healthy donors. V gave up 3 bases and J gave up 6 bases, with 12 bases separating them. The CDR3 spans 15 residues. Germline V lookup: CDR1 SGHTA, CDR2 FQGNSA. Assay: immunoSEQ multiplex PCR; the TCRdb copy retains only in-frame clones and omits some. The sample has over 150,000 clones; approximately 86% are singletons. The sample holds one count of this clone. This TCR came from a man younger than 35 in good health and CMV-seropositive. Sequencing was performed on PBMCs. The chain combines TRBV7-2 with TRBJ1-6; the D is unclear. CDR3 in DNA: TGTGCCAGCAGCTTGGGCGGGATAAGTAATTCACCCCTCCACTTT. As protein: CASSLGGISNSPLHF.